This is a list of T cell receptor beta chains from one sample in a study of T cell changes during pregnancy in multiple sclerosis. Profiled with immunoSEQ multiplex PCR; TCRdb holds only in-frame clones, not every one. The table records 75,000 to 100,000 clones, about nine tenths of them present only once. The sample in question was peripheral blood, obtained in the second trimester of pregnancy. All receptors come from a female donor in good health, enrolled as a control in a pregnancy study. Each CDR3 is given with its conserved first and last residue. A D gene is named only where the DNA matches it firmly. Clone sizes are given selectively: once, few, many, or a class where the clone is expanded.

cdr3_aa cdr3_nt clone_size j_call v_call d_call
CASSLSVRVPQTYEQYF TGTGCCAGCAGTTTATCCGTCAGGGTCCCCCAAACCTACGAGCAGTACTTC NA TRBJ2-7 TRBV27 NA
CSVLRGPRTEAFF TGCAGCGTCCTCAGGGGTCCCCGCACTGAAGCTTTCTTT NA TRBJ1-1 TRBV29-1 NA
CASRYRSSGNTIYF TGTGCCAGCAGGTACAGGAGCTCTGGAAACACCATATATTTT NA TRBJ1-3 TRBV6-5 NA
CASSATSHTEAFF TGTGCCAGCAGCGCCACGAGCCACACTGAAGCTTTCTTT few TRBJ1-1 TRBV6-1 NA
CASSPTGTVQETQYF TGTGCCAGCAGCCCGACAGGGACAGTCCAAGAGACCCAGTACTTC NA TRBJ2-5 TRBV5-4 TRBD1
CASSYFPGAGYTF TGTGCCAGCAGTTACTTTCCTGGGGCTGGCTACACCTTC NA TRBJ1-2 TRBV6-5 NA
CASSSYYEQYF TGTGCCAGCAGTTCTTACTACGAGCAGTACTTC NA TRBJ2-7 TRBV2 NA
CASSPRRGINTGELFF TGTGCCAGCAGCCCGCGTCGGGGGATAAACACCGGGGAGCTGTTTTTT NA TRBJ2-2 TRBV7-9 NA
CAWKRGPGANVLTF TGTGCCTGGAAAAGGGGGCCTGGGGCCAACGTCCTGACTTTC once TRBJ2-6 TRBV30 TRBD1
CASSYAGLANNEQFF TGTGCCAGCTCATACGCGGGACTAGCGAACAATGAGCAGTTCTTC NA TRBJ2-1 TRBV18 TRBD2
CASSYSRTGELFF TGTGCCAGCAGTTACTCGAGGACCGGGGAGCTGTTTTTT NA TRBJ2-2 TRBV6-6 NA
CASTRTGYEQYF TGTGCCAGCACTAGGACAGGTTATGAGCAGTACTTC NA TRBJ2-7 TRBV25-1 TRBD1
CASSLTQGIYGYTF TGTGCCAGCAGCTTAACACAGGGTATCTATGGCTACACCTTC NA TRBJ1-2 TRBV5-4 NA
CASSYQEGYSPLHF TGTGCCAGCAGTTACCAGGAGGGGTATTCACCCCTCCACTTT few TRBJ1-6 TRBV6-6 NA
CASSLLGPLQETQYF TGCGCCAGCAGTCTGCTAGGCCCACTTCAAGAGACCCAGTACTTC NA TRBJ2-5 TRBV23-1 NA
CASGTGFEQYF TGTGCCAGTGGGACAGGGTTCGAGCAGTACTTC NA TRBJ2-7 TRBV5-4 TRBD1
CASSQGGLAGGPGGEQFF TGCGCCAGCAGCCAAGGAGGACTAGCGGGGGGGCCGGGTGGTGAGCAGTTCTTC NA TRBJ2-1 TRBV4-1 TRBD2
CASSTDSNYGYTF TGTGCCAGTAGCACGGACAGCAACTATGGCTACACCTTC NA TRBJ1-2 TRBV19 NA
CASTAVDISNYGYTF TGTGCCAGCACCGCGGTGGACATTTCTAACTATGGCTACACCTTC NA TRBJ1-2 TRBV7-9 NA
CASSLSGTVGTGELFF TGTGCCAGCAGCTTAAGTGGAACAGTGGGCACCGGGGAGCTGTTTTTT NA TRBJ2-2 TRBV7-2 NA
CASSLTGSYEQYF TGCGCCAGCAGCTTGACAGGGTCCTACGAGCAGTACTTC NA TRBJ2-7 TRBV5-1 NA
CASAEGSYNEQFF TGTGCCAGCGCAGAGGGCTCCTACAATGAGCAGTTCTTC NA TRBJ2-1 TRBV27 NA
CASSFLTGKSYSYEQYF TGTGCCAGCAGCTTCTTGACAGGAAAATCATACTCCTACGAGCAGTACTTC NA TRBJ2-7 TRBV7-9 NA